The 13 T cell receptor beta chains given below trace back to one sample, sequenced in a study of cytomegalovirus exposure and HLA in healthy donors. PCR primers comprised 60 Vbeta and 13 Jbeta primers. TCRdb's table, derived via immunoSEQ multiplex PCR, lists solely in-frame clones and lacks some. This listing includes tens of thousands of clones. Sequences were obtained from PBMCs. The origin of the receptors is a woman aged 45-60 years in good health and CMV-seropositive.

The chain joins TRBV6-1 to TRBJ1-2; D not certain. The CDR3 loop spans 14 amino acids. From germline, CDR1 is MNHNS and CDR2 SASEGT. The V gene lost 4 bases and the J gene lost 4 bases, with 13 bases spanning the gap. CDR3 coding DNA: TGTGCCAGCAGTGTTACAGAGGGTTCCTATGGCTACACCTTC. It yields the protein CASSVTEGSYGYTF.

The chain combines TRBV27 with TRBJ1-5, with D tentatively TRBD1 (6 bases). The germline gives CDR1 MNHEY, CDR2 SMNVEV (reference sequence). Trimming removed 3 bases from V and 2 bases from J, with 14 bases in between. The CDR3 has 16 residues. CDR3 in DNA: TGTGCCAGCAGTTTCGGTTCAGGGGTTGGCAATCAGCCCCAGCATTTT. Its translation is CASSFGSGVGNQPQHF.

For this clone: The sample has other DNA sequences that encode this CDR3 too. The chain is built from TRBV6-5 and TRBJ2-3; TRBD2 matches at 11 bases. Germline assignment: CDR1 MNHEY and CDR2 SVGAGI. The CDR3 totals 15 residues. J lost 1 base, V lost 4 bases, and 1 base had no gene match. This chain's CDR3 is CASSLLAGGTDTQYF. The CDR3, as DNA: TGTGCCAGCAGTTTACTAGCGGGGGGCACAGATACGCAGTATTTT.

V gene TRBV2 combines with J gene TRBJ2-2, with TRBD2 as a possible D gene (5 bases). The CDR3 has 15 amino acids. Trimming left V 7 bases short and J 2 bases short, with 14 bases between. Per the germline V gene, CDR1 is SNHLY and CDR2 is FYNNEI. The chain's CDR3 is CASKRAGSNTGELFF. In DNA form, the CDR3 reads TGTGCCAGCAAGAGGGCAGGTTCCAACACCGGGGAGCTGTTTTTT.

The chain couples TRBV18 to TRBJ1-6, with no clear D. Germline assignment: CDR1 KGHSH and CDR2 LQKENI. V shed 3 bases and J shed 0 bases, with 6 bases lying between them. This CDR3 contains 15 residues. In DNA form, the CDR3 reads TGTGCCAGCTCACCGGGGAGCTCCTATAATTCACCCCTCCACTTT. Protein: CASSPGSSYNSPLHF.

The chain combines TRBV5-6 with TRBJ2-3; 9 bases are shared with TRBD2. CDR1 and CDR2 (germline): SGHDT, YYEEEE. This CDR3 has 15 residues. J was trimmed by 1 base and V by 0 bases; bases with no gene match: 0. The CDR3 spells CASSLVAGGTDTQYF. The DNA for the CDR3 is TGTGCCAGCAGCTTGGTAGCGGGGGGCACAGATACGCAGTATTTT.

This CDR3 is CASSTPAAMGGGYTF. The CDR3 bases are TGTGCCAGCAGCACCCCGGCCGCTATGGGAGGTGGCTACACCTTC. The V gene is TRBV7-8, the J gene TRBJ1-2; D gene uncertain. From germline, CDR1 is SGHVS and CDR2 FQNEAQ. The CDR3 is 15 residues long. V was trimmed by 5 bases and J by 7 bases, leaving 20 bases between them.

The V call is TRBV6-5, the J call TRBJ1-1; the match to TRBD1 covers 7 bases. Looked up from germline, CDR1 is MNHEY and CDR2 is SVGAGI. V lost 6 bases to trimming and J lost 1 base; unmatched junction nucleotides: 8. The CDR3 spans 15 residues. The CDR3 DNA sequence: TGTGCCAGCAGCCGTAAGGGGACAGAGAACACTGAAGCTTTCTTT. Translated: CASSRKGTENTEAFF.

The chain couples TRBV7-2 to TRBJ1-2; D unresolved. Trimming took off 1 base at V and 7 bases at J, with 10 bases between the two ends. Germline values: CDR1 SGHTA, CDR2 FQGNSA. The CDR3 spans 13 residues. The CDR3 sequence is CASSLEIGGGYTF. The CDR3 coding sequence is TGTGCCAGCAGCTTAGAAATCGGAGGTGGCTACACCTTC.

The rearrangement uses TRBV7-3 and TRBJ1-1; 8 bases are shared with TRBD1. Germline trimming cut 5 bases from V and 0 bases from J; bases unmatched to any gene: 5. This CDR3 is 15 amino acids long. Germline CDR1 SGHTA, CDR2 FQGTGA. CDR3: CASSRPGQVNTEAFF. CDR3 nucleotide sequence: TGTGCCAGCAGCCGACCGGGACAGGTGAACACTGAAGCTTTCTTT.

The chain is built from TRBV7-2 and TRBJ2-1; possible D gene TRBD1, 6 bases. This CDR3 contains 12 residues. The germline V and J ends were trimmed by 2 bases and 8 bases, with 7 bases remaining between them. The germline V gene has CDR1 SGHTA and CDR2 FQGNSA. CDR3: CASSLRGYEQFF. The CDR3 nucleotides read TGTGCCAGCAGCTTAAGGGGGTATGAGCAGTTCTTC.

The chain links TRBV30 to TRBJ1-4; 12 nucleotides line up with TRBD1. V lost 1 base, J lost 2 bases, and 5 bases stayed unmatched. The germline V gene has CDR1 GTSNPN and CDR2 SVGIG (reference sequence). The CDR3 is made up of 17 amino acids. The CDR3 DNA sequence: TGTGCCTGGAGTGAGAGGGGACAGGGGGCCACTAATGAAAAACTGTTTTTT. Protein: CAWSERGQGATNEKLFF.

The CDR3 region has the DNA TGTGCCTGGAGTCGAACAGGATTTGGGGGAAACACCATATATTTT. This gives the protein CAWSRTGFGGNTIYF. The gene calls are TRBV30 and TRBJ1-3; weak D call: TRBD1 (5 bases). Trimming removed 2 bases at V and 4 bases at J, with 15 bases between. The CDR3 has 15 residues. The germline V gene has CDR1 GTSNPN and CDR2 SVGIG (reference sequence).